The 2 T cell receptor beta chains below all came from one sample that was sequenced in a study of cytomegalovirus exposure and HLA in healthy donors. The PCR made use of 60 Vbeta and 13 Jbeta primers. TCRdb's copy holds only in-frame clones and misses some; the assay was immunoSEQ multiplex PCR. The data show 170,000 or so clones, roughly four fifths seen once. Sequenced sample: PBMCs. All receptors come from a man aged 50 to 59 in good health and CMV-seronegative.

The rearrangement uses TRBV19 and TRBJ1-1, with a possible D match to TRBD1 (5 bases). Between the trimmed V and J ends, which lost 5 bases and 1 base, there was a span of 8 bases. The CDR3 length is 13 residues. CDR1 and CDR2 from the germline V gene are LNHDA and SQIVND (reference sequence). This CDR3 is CASSDQGNTEAFF. Written as DNA, the CDR3 is TGTGCCAGTAGTGATCAGGGGAACACTGAAGCTTTCTTT.

CDR3 DNA sequence: TGTGCCAGCAGCTTAGAGGGGGGGGGCATCTCTGGAAACACCATATATTTT. As protein: CASSLEGGGISGNTIYF. V is TRBV7-2 and J is TRBJ1-3; TRBD1 might be the D (6 bases). This CDR3 is 17 amino acids long. CDR1 and CDR2 from the germline V gene are SGHTA and FQGNSA. Trimming stripped 1 base from V and 0 bases from J, with 13 bases between.